This T cell receptor (beta chain) was profiled in a study of shared clonotypes between healthy human individuals. Study as a whole: Researchers assigned three CD4 naive, three CD4 memory, two CD8 naive and one CD8 memory plate to each donor.

Turning to this clone: Its antigen is not identified.

Notes on the study in general: Represented diversity (both genetic and exposure-history) was limited by the small number of donors. Sampling covered nothing but blood. Tissue TCR repertoires likely differ from those found in blood.

Researchers divided each subset's genomic DNA evenly across several immunoSEQ plates. Clones were read by immunoSEQ multiplex PCR, and TCRdb kept only the in-frame ones, dropping some. There are about 2.1 million clones in the sample; around 93% occur only once, and about 1.5% lies in the top ten. Naive CD8 cells comprised CD45RO-negative, CCR7-positively selected cells, excluding terminally differentiated effector memory CD45RA+ cells. Trimming cost V 0 bases and J 1 base, with 9 bases left between them. This CDR3 region has 15 residues. The germline V gene encodes CDR1 LGHNA and CDR2 YSLEER. The V call is TRBV4-3, the J call TRBJ1-1, with a possible D match to TRBD1 (5 bases). The sample taken for sequencing was naive CD8+ T cells from PBMCs. The TCR sequence derives from a man between 18 and 29 years old in good health. Some clones in this sample may be carry-over from other donors' samples. The CDR3 reads CASSQDGDPNTEAFF. For the CDR3, the DNA is TGCGCCAGCAGCCAAGACGGGGACCCGAACACTGAAGCTTTCTTT.